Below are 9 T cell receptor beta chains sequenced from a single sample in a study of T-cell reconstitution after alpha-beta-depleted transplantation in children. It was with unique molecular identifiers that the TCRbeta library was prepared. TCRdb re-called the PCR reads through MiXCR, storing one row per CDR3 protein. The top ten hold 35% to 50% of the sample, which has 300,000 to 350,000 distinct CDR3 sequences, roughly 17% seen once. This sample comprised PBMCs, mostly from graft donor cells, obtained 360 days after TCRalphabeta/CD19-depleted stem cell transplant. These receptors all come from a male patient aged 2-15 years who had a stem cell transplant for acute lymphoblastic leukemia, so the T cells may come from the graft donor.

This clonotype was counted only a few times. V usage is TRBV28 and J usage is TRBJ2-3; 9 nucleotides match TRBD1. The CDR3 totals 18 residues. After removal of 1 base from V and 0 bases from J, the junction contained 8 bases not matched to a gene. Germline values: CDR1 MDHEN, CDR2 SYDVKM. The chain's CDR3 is CASSLYFRTGVSTDTQYF. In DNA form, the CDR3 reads TGTGCCAGCAGTTTATATTTCCGGACAGGGGTCAGCACAGATACGCAGTATTTT. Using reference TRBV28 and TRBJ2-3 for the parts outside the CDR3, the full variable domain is DVKVTQSSRYLVKRTGEKVFLECVQDMDHENMFWYRQDPGLGLRLIYFSYDVKMKEKGDIPEGYSVSREKKERFSLILESASTNQTSMYLCASSLYFRTGVSTDTQYFGPGTRLTVL.

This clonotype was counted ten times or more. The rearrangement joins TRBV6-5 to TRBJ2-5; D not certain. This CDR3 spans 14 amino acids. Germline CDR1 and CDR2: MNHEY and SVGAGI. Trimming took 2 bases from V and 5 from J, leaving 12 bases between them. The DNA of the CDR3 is TGTGCCAGCAGTTACGCGACGATGGAGGAGACCCAGTACTTC. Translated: CASSYATMEETQYF.

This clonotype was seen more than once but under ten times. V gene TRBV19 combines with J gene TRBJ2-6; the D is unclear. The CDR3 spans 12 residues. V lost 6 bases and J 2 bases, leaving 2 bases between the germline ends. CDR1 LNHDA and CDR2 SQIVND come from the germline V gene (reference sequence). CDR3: CASSAGANVLTF. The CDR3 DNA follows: TGTGCCAGTAGCGCTGGGGCCAACGTCCTGACTTTC.

The CDR3 DNA reads TGCAGTGCTAGGAGTCTAGCGGGCTACCTTTCCTACAATGAGCAGTTCTTC. The encoded protein is CSARSLAGYLSYNEQFF. This chain links TRBV20-1 with TRBJ2-1, with 8 bases lining up with TRBD2. The V gene's germline CDR1 is DFQATT and CDR2 SNEGSKA (reference sequence). The CDR3 totals 17 residues. J gave up 1 base and V 3 bases, and 11 bases lay outside the gene matches.

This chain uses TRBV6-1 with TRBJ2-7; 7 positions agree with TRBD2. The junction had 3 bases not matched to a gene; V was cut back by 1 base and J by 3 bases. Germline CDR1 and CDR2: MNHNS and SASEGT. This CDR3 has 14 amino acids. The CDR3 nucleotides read TGTGCCAGCAGTGAAGGCCCGGGAGGCTACGAGCAGTACTTC. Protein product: CASSEGPGGYEQYF.

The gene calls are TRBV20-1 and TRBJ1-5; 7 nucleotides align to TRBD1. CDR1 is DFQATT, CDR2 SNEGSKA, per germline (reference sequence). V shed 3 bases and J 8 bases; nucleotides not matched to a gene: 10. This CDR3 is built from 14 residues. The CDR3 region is CSARSGQEYKPQHF. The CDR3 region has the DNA TGCAGTGCTAGGTCAGGACAGGAGTACAAGCCCCAGCATTTT.

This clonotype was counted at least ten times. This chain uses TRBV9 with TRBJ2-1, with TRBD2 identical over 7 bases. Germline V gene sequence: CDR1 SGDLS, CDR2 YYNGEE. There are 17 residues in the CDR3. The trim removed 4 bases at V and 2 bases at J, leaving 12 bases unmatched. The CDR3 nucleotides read TGTGCCAGCAGCCCTCGATCAACCGCGGGAGCCTACAATGAGCAGTTCTTC. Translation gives CASSPRSTAGAYNEQFF. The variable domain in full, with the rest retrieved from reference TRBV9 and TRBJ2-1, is DSGVTQTPKHLITATGQRVTLRCSPRSGDLSVYWYQQSLDQGLQFLIQYYNGEERAKGNILERFSAQQFPDLHSELNLSSLELGDSALYFCASSPRSTAGAYNEQFFGPGTRLTVL.

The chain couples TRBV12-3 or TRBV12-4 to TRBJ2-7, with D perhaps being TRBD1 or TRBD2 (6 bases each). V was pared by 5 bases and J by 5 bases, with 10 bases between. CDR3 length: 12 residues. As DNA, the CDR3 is TGTGCCAGCAGTCCCGGGGGCCACGAGCAGTACTTC. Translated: CASSPGGHEQYF.

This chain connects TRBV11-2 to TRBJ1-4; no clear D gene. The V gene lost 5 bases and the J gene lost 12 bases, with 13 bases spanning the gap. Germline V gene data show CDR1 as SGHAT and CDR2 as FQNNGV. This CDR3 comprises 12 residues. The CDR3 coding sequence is TGTGCCAGCAGCGATCCGACCAGCCAACTGTTTTTT. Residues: CASSDPTSQLFF. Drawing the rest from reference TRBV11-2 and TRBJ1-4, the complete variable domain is EAGVAQSPRYKIIEKRQSVAFWCNPISGHATLYWYQQILGQGPKLLIQFQNNGVVDDSQLPKDRFSAERLKGVDSTLKIQPAKLEDSAVYLCASSDPTSQLFFGSGTQLSVL.